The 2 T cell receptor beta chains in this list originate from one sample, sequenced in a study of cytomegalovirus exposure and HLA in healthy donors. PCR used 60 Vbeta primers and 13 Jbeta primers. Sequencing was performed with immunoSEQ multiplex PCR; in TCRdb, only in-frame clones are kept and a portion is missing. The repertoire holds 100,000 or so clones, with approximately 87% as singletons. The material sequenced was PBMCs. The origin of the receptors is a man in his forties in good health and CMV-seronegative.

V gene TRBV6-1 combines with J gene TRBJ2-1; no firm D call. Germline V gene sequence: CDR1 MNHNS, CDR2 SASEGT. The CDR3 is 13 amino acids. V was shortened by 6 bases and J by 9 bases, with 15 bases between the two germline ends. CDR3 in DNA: TGTGCCAGCAGACCTTTGAAAGCAGGTGAGCAGTTCTTC. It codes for CASRPLKAGEQFF.

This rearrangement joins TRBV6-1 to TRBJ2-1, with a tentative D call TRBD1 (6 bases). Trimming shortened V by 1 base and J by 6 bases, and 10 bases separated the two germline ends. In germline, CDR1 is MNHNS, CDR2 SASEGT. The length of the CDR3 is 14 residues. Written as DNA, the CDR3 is TGTGCCAGCAGTGAAGGGTGGGGGCCCAATGAGCAGTTCTTC. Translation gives CASSEGWGPNEQFF.